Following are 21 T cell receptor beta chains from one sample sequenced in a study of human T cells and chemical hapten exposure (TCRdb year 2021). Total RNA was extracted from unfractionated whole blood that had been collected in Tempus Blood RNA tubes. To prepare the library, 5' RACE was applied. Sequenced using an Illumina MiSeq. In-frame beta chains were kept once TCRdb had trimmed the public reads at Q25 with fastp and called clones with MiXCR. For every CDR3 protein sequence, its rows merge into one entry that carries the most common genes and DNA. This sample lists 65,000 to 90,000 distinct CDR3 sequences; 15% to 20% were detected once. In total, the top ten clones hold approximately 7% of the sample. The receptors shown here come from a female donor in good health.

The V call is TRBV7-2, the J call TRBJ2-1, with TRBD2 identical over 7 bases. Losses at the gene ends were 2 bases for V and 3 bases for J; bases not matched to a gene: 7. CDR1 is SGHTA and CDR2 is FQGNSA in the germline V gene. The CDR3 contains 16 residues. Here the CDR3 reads CASSLRTSRHYNEQFF. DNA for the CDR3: TGTGCCAGCAGCTTAAGGACTAGTCGTCACTACAATGAGCAGTTCTTC.

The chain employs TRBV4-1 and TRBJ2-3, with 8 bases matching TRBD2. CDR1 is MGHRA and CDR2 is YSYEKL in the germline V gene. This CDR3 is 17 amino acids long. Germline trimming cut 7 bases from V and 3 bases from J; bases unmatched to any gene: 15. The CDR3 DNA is TGCGCCAGCACCCCCCTGAGCGGGAGCCAGGGGACAGATACGCAGTATTTT. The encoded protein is CASTPLSGSQGTDTQYF.

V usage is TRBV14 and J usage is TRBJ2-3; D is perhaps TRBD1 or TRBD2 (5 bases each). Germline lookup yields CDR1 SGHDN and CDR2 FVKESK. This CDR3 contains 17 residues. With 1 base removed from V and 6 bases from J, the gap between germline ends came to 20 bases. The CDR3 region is CASSQVGDARRGDTQYF. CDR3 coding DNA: TGTGCCAGCAGCCAAGTGGGGGACGCAAGACGAGGGGATACGCAGTATTTT.

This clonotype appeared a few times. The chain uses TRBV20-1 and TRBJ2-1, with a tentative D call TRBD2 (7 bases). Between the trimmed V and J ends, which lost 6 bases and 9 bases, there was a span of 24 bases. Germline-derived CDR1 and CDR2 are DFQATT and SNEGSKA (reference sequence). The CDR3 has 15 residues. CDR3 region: CSAIYSRGVRGEQFF. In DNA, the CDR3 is TGCAGTGCAATCTATTCCCGGGGGGTCAGGGGTGAGCAGTTCTTC.

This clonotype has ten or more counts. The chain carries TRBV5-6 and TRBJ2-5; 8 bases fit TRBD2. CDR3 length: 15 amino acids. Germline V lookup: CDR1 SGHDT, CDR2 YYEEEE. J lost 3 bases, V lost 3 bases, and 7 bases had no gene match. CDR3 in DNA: TGTGCCAGCAGCTCCGCACCGGGACTAGAAGAGACCCAGTACTTC. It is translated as CASSSAPGLEETQYF.

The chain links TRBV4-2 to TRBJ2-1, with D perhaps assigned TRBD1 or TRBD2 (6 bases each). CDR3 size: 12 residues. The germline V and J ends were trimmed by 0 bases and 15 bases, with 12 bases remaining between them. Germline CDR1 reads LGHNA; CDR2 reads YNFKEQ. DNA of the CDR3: TGTGCCAGCAGCCAAGATCGGGGGACATCGTTCTTC. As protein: CASSQDRGTSFF.

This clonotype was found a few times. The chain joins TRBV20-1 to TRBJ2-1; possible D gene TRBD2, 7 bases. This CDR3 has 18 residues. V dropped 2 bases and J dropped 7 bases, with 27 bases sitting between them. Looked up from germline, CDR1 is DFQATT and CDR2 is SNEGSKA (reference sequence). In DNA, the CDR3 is TGCAGTGCTAGACGGGGGGTGACGATTACGCCTCAGGGGAATGAGCAGTTCTTC. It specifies CSARRGVTITPQGNEQFF.

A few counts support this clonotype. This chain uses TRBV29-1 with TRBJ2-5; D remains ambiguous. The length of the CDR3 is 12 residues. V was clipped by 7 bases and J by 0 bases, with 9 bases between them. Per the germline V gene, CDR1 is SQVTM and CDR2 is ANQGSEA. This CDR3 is CSAARDQETQYF. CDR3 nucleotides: TGCAGCGCCGCCCGGGACCAAGAGACCCAGTACTTC.

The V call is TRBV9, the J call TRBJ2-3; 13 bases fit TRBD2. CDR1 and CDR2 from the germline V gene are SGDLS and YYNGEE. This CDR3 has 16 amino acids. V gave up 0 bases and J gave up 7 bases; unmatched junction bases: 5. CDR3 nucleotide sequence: TGTGCCAGCAGCGTAGAGCCGGGACTAGCGGGATATACGCAGTATTTT. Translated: CASSVEPGLAGYTQYF.

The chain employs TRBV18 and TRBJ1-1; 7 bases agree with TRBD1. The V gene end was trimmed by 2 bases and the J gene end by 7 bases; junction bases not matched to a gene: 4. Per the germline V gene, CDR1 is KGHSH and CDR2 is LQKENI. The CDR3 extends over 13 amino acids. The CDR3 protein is CASSPTGAIEAFF. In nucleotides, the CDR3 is TGTGCCAGCTCACCAACAGGGGCAATTGAAGCTTTCTTT.

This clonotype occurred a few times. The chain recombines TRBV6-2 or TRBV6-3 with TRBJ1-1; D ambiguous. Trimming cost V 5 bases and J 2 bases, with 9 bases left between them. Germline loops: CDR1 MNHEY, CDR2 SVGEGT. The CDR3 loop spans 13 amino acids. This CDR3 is CASSPSINTEAFF. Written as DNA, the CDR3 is TGTGCCAGCAGTCCCTCCATTAACACTGAAGCTTTCTTT.

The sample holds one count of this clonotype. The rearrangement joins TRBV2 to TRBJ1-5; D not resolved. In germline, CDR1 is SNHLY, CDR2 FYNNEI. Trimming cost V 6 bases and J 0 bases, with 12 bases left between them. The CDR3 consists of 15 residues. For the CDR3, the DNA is TGTGCCAGCAGCGGAACACGGCATAGCAATCAGCCCCAGCATTTT. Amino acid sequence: CASSGTRHSNQPQHF.

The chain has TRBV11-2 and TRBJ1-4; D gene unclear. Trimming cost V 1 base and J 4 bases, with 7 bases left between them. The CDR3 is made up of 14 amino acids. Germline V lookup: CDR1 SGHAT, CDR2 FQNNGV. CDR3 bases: TGTGCCAGCAGCTTAGGACCGATTAATGAAAAACTGTTTTTT. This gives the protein CASSLGPINEKLFF.

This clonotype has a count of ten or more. CDR3 coding DNA: TGTGCCAGCAGCTTAGTAGCGGGGGGGCTTTCAACAGATACGCAGTATTTT. It specifies CASSLVAGGLSTDTQYF. The gene calls are TRBV7-2 and TRBJ2-3; 11 nucleotides line up with TRBD2. The CDR3 is 17 amino acids. Germline V CDR1 and CDR2: SGHTA, FQGNSA. V dropped 1 base and J dropped 3; count of bases not matched to a gene: 6. Filled out from reference TRBV7-2 and TRBJ2-3, the complete variable domain reads GAGVSQSPSNKVTEKGKDVELRCDPISGHTALYWYRQSLGQGLEFLIYFQGNSAPDKSGLPSDRFSAERTGGSVSTLTIQRTQQEDSAVYLCASSLVAGGLSTDTQYFGPGTRLTVL.

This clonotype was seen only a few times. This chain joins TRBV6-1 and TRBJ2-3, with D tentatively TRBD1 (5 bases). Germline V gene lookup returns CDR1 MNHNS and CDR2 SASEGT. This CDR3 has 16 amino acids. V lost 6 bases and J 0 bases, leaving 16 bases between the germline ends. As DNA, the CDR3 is TGTGCCAGCAGCGGTTTCTGGGGCACTAGCACAGATACGCAGTATTTT. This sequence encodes CASSGFWGTSTDTQYF.

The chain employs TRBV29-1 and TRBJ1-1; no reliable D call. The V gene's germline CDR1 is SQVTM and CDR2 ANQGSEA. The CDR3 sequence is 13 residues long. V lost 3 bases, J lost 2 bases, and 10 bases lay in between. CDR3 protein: CSVETTDNTEAFF. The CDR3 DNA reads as TGCAGCGTTGAGACAACCGACAACACTGAAGCTTTCTTT.

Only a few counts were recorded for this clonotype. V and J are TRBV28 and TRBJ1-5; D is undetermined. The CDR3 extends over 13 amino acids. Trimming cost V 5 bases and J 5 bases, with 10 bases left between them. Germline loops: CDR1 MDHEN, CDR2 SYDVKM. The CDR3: CASSGTVYQPQHF. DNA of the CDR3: TGTGCCAGCAGTGGAACAGTTTATCAGCCCCAGCATTTT.

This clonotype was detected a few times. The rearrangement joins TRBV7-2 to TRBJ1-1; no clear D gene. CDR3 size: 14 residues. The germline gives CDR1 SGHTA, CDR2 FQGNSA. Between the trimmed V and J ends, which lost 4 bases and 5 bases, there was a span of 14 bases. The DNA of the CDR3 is TGTGCCAGCAGCTCTCGGCGGACGGGAACTGAAGCTTTCTTT. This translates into CASSSRRTGTEAFF.

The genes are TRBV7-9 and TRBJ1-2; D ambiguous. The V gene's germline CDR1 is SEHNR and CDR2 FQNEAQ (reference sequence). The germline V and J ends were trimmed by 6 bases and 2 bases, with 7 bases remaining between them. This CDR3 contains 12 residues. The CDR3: CASSYLNYGYTF. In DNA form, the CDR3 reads TGTGCCAGCAGTTACTTAAACTATGGCTACACCTTC.

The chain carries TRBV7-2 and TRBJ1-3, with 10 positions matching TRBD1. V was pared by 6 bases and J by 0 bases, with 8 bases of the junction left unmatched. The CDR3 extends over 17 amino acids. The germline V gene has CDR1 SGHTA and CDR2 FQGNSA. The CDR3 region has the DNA TGTGCCAGCAGAACAACGGGACAGGGGTTCTCTGGAAACACCATATATTTT. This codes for CASRTTGQGFSGNTIYF.

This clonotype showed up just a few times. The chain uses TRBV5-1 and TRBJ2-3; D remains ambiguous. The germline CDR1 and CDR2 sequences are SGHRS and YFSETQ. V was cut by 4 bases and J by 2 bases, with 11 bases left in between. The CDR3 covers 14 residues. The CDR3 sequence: CASSPVAFTDTQYF. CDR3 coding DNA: TGCGCCAGCAGCCCAGTGGCATTCACAGATACGCAGTATTTT.